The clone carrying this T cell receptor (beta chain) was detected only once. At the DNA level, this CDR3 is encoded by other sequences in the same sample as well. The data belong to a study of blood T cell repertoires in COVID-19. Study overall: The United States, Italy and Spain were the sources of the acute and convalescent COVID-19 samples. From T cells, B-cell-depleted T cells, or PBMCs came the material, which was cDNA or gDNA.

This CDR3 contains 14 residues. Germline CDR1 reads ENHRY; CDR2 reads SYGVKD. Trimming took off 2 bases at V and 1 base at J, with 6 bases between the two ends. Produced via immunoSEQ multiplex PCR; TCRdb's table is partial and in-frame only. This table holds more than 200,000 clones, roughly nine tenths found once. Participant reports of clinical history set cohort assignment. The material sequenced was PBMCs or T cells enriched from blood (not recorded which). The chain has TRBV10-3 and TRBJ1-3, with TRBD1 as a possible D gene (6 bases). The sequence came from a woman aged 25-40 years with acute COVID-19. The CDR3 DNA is TGTGCCATCAGTGAGACAGGGTCTGGAAACACCATATATTTT. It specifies CAISETGSGNTIYF.